The 10 T cell receptor beta chains in this list originate from one sample, sequenced in a study of OX40 agonist ivuxolimab in advanced cancers. The table came from immunoSEQ multiplex PCR; TCRdb's copy has only in-frame clones and leaves some out. This sample yields over 40,000 clones, of which around 80% are seen a single time; around 6.8% belongs to the top ten. Sequences were derived from CD4+ or CD8+ T cells sorted from blood, sampled in a trial of the OX40 agonist ivuxolimab. Source of these receptors: an adult with an advanced solid tumor such as melanoma, head and neck, liver or kidney cancer.

V usage is TRBV27 and J usage is TRBJ2-7; 9 nucleotides align to TRBD1. Germline lookup yields CDR1 MNHEY and CDR2 SMNVEV (reference sequence). The V segment lost 6 bases and the J segment 1 base; nucleotides outside the gene matches: 7. The CDR3 contains 15 residues. The DNA for the CDR3 is TGTGCCAGCAGCCATGGGACAGGGCATTCCTACGAGCAGTACTTC. Encoded protein: CASSHGTGHSYEQYF.

The V call is TRBV11-3, the J call TRBJ2-3, with D possibly being TRBD1 (6 bases). This CDR3 has 14 amino acids. The V end was cut by 4 bases, the J end by 0 bases, with 8 bases between. CDR1 SGHNT and CDR2 YENEEA come from the germline V gene. The CDR3 DNA reads TGTGCCAGCAGCTCCCAGGGGAGCACAGATACGCAGTATTTT. Translated: CASSSQGSTDTQYF.

The chain joins TRBV5-7 to TRBJ2-7, with TRBD2 matching 12 bases. TRBV5-7 counts as an open reading frame of uncertain function. V lost 1 base and J lost 6; bases outside the gene matches: 5. The length of the CDR3 is 15 residues. The CDR3 is CASSLRLAGVSEQYF. DNA of the CDR3: TGTGCCAGCAGCTTGAGACTAGCGGGAGTTTCCGAGCAGTACTTC.

This clone was detected many times. The chain carries TRBV7-8 and TRBJ2-7; 13 bases are a match to TRBD2. The CDR3 runs 14 residues. Per the germline V gene, CDR1 is SGHVS and CDR2 is FQNEAQ. The J segment lost 7 bases and the V segment lost 3 bases, leaving 3 bases of the junction unmatched. The CDR3 reads CASSFRTSGSEQYF. Here the CDR3 DNA reads TGTGCCAGCAGCTTCAGGACTAGCGGGAGTGAGCAGTACTTC.

The chain couples TRBV19 to TRBJ1-5; TRBD1 matches at 8 bases. The CDR3 is 15 residues long. After removal of 9 bases from V and 2 bases from J, the junction contained 9 bases not matched to a gene. The germline CDR1 and CDR2 sequences are LNHDA and SQIVND (reference sequence). CDR3 loop: CASRTGRLGNQPQHF. CDR3 sequence (DNA): TGTGCCAGCAGGACAGGGCGGCTAGGCAATCAGCCCCAGCATTTT.

The chain recombines TRBV5-4 with TRBJ2-7; perhaps TRBD2 as D (6 bases). The V gene lost 3 bases and the J gene lost 0 bases, with 13 bases spanning the gap. Germline CDR1 SGHNT, CDR2 YYREEE (reference sequence). There are 15 residues in the CDR3. This CDR3 reads CASSYGGTFSYEQYF. DNA of the CDR3: TGTGCCAGCAGCTACGGTGGGACTTTCTCCTACGAGCAGTACTTC.

The rearrangement links TRBV29-1 to TRBJ2-5; D gene unclear. The length of the CDR3 is 11 residues. V was trimmed by 4 bases and J by 5 bases, leaving 8 bases between them. Germline V gene lookup returns CDR1 SQVTM and CDR2 ANQGSEA. This CDR3 is CSVGVQETQYF. CDR3 in DNA: TGCAGCGTTGGGGTTCAGGAGACCCAGTACTTC. Combining the CDR3 with reference TRBV29-1 and TRBJ2-5 gives the whole variable domain SAVISQKPSRDICQRGTSLTIQCQVDSQVTMMFWYRQQPGQSLTLIATANQGSEATYESGFVIDKFPISRPNLTFSTLTVSNMSPEDSSIYLCSVGVQETQYFGPGTRLLVL.

This clone showed up just a few times. CDR3 loop: CASSPILRELFF. The CDR3 DNA is TGTGCCAGCAGCCCGATCCTGCGGGAGCTGTTTTTT. The chain uses TRBV11-2 and TRBJ2-2; no firm D call. V lost 5 bases and J lost 9, with 10 bases in between. The CDR3 spans 12 residues. CDR1 and CDR2 from the germline V gene are SGHAT and FQNNGV.

The rearrangement links TRBV4-3 to TRBJ1-5; TRBD1 aligns across 7 bases. The junction had 7 bases not matched to a gene; V was cut back by 5 bases and J by 3 bases. The CDR3 has 15 amino acids. CDR1 is LGHNA and CDR2 is YSLEER in the germline V gene. CDR3 sequence: CASSNDRGHNQPQHF. The CDR3 nucleotides read TGCGCCAGCAGCAATGATAGGGGGCACAATCAGCCCCAGCATTTT.

This clone was detected only once. The genes are TRBV5-6 and TRBJ2-1; unclear D gene. Germline lookup yields CDR1 SGHDT and CDR2 YYEEEE. Trimming left V 2 bases short and J 2 bases short, with 11 bases between. The CDR3 consists of 15 residues. The DNA of the CDR3 is TGTGCCAGCAGCTTTACGATTAGCCCCTACAATGAGCAGTTCTTC. This translates into CASSFTISPYNEQFF.